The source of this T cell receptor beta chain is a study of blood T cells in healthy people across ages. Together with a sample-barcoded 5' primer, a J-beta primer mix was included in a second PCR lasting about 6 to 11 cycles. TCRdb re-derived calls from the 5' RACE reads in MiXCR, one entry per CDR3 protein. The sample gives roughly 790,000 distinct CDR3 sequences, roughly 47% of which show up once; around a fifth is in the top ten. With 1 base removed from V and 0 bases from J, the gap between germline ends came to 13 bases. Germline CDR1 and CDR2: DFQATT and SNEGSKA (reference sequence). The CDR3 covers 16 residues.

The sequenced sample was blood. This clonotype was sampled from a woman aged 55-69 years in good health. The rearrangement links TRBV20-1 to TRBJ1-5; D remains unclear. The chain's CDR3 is CSARADGGYSNQPQHF. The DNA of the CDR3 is TGCAGTGCTAGAGCCGACGGAGGGTATAGCAATCAGCCCCAGCATTTT.